A selection of T cell receptor beta chains follows, all from one sample in a study of blood T cell repertoires in COVID-19. Assay: immunoSEQ multiplex PCR; the TCRdb copy retains only in-frame clones and omits some. The sample lists approximately 320,000 clones; 90% were seen once. Input material: PBMCs or T cells enriched from blood (not recorded which). The receptors were gathered from a man between 60 and 70 years old who had recovered from COVID-19. CDR3s include the opening cysteine and the closing phenylalanine or tryptophan. The D gene is left open where the match is weak. Where a row states a size, it is once, few, many or the class of an expanded clone; other rows omit it.

d_gene,v_gene,j_gene,abundance,CDR3aa,CDR3nt
.,TRBV7-9,TRBJ1-3,.,CASSFQEPSGNTIYF,TGTGCCAGCAGCTTCCAGGAACCCTCTGGAAACACCATATATTTT
.,TRBV29-1,TRBJ2-7,.,CSVGDSYEQYF,TGCAGCGTCGGGGATTCCTACGAGCAGTACTTC
.,TRBV9,TRBJ2-2,.,CASSVAGSRAGELFF,TGTGCCAGCAGCGTAGCGGGTAGCCGGGCCGGGGAGCTGTTTTTT
TRBD2,TRBV7-9,TRBJ2-1,.,CASSLLAGGPSNEQFF,TGTGCCAGCAGCCTTCTAGCGGGAGGGCCTTCCAATGAGCAGTTCTTC
TRBD1,TRBV6-5,TRBJ2-2,.,CASSYGTGYTGELFF,TGTGCCAGCAGTTACGGGACAGGGTACACCGGGGAGCTGTTTTTT
.,TRBV24-1,TRBJ1-5,.,CATSDQVGGLSNQPQHF,TGTGCCACCAGTGACCAAGTCGGGGGGCTTAGCAATCAGCCCCAGCATTTT
TRBD2,TRBV5-4,TRBJ2-1,.,CASSWRRGLAVYNEQFF,TGTGCCAGCAGCTGGAGGAGGGGACTAGCGGTGTACAATGAGCAGTTCTTC
TRBD1,TRBV13,TRBJ2-2,.,CASSLVRGHGELFF,TGTGCCAGCAGCTTAGTGAGGGGGCACGGGGAGCTGTTTTTT
.,TRBV7-2,TRBJ1-1,.,CASSSRGGSAEAFF,TGTGCCAGCAGCTCGAGGGGGGGCTCCGCTGAAGCTTTCTTT
TRBD1,TRBV3-1/TRBV3-2,TRBJ2-6,.,CASSHPGDRVVLTF,TGTGCCAGCAGCCACCCAGGGGACAGAGTCGTCCTGACTTTC
.,TRBV4-3,TRBJ1-2,.,CASSQEEVTNYGYTF,TGCGCCAGCAGCCAAGAGGAGGTAACTAACTATGGCTACACCTTC
TRBD1,TRBV2,TRBJ2-4,.,CASTLVPETGKYF,TGTGCCAGCACCCTCGTCCCAGAGACAGGGAAGTACTTC
TRBD1,TRBV25-1,TRBJ1-6,.,CASRQTGVINSPLHF,TGTGCCAGCAGACAGACAGGGGTTATCAATTCACCCCTCCACTTT
.,TRBV27,TRBJ2-1,.,CASRLDRGSYNEQFF,TGTGCCAGCAGACTGGACCGGGGATCTTACAATGAGCAGTTCTTC
.,TRBV7-9,TRBJ1-1,once,CASSLDGRGAFF,TGTGCCAGCAGCTTAGACGGCAGGGGAGCTTTCTTT
.,TRBV2,TRBJ1-4,.,CASSGEGLGSEKLFF,TGTGCCAGCAGCGGGGAAGGCCTCGGGAGTGAAAAACTGTTTTTT
TRBD1,TRBV5-6,TRBJ1-5,.,CASKRQGVVQPQHF,TGTGCCAGCAAGCGGCAGGGGGTCGTTCAGCCCCAGCATTTT
TRBD2,TRBV7-2,TRBJ2-5,.,CASSSPSRAGARETQYF,TGTGCCAGCAGCTCCCCCTCGAGAGCGGGGGCAAGAGAGACCCAGTACTTC
.,TRBV23-1,TRBJ1-6,.,CASSQVVCIIDSPLHF,TGCGCCAGCAGTCAAGTAGTATGTATAATCGATTCACCCCTCCACTTT
TRBD2,TRBV6-5,TRBJ2-1,.,CASSYGLAGGPGFF,TGTGCCAGCAGCTACGGACTAGCGGGGGGGCCTGGGTTCTTC
.,TRBV11-2,TRBJ1-2,.,CASSSTGSGYTF,TGTGCCAGCAGCTCAACAGGGAGCGGCTACACCTTC
TRBD2,TRBV19,TRBJ2-5,.,CASSTSSRGGGETQYF,TGTGCCAGTAGTACTTCCTCGCGGGGGGGAGGGGAGACCCAGTACTTC
.,TRBV5-1,TRBJ2-5,.,CASSLSSSQETQYF,TGCGCCAGCAGCTTGTCGTCGAGCCAAGAGACCCAGTACTTC
TRBD2,TRBV5-1,TRBJ2-1,.,CASSGTSGYNEQFF,TGCGCCAGCAGCGGAACTAGCGGATACAATGAGCAGTTCTTC
.,TRBV6-5,TRBJ2-2,.,CASSYGPNTGELFF,TGTGCCAGCAGTTACGGCCCGAACACCGGGGAGCTGTTTTTT
TRBD2,TRBV5-4,TRBJ2-3,.,CASSLVRTSGRVGTQYF,TGTGCCAGCAGCTTGGTTCGGACTAGCGGGAGGGTCGGGACGCAGTATTTT
.,TRBV9,TRBJ1-6,.,CAAEERVISYNSPLHF,TGTGCCGCCGAAGAGAGGGTCATTTCCTATAATTCACCCCTCCACTTT
.,TRBV5-5,TRBJ1-1,once,CASSYGGSPEAFF,TGTGCCAGCAGCTACGGGGGGTCGCCTGAAGCTTTCTTT
.,TRBV7-9,TRBJ2-1,.,CASSHGGGEQFF,TGTGCCAGCAGTCATGGGGGAGGTGAGCAGTTCTTC
.,TRBV18,TRBJ1-3,.,CASSPAGAGNTIYF,TGTGCCAGCTCACCAGCAGGGGCTGGAAACACCATATATTTT
.,TRBV18,TRBJ2-5,.,CASSPDQGSQETQYF,TGTGCCAGCTCCCCCGACCAGGGATCTCAAGAGACCCAGTACTTC
.,TRBV5-4,TRBJ1-1,.,CASSPTGTLNTEAFF,TGTGCCAGCAGCCCTACCGGGACACTGAACACTGAAGCTTTCTTT
.,TRBV5-1,TRBJ2-7,.,CASSLDTGSYEQYF,TGCGCCAGCAGCTTGGATACAGGATCGTACGAGCAGTACTTC
TRBD2,TRBV7-3,TRBJ2-3,.,CASSLHGASGGPSTDTQYF,TGTGCCAGCAGCCTCCACGGGGCTAGCGGGGGACCTAGCACAGATACGCAGTATTTT